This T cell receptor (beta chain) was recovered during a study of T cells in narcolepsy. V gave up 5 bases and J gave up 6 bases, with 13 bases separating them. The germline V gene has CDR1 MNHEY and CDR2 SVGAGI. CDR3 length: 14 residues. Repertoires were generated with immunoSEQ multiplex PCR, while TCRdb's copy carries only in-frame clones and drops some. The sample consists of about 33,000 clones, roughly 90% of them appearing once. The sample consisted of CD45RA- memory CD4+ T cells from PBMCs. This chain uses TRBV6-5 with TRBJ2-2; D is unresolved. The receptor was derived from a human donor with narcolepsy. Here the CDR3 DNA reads TGTGCCAGCAGTGCGACTTTGCGTGCCGGGGAGCTGTTTTTT. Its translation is CASSATLRAGELFF.